Following are 9 T cell receptor beta chains from one sample sequenced in a study of blood T cell repertoires in COVID-19. Only in-frame clones appear in the TCRdb table, and some are missing; sequencing was by immunoSEQ multiplex PCR. The data contain 150,000 to 200,000 clones, about 85% of them singletons. The specimen was peripheral blood. All receptors come from a woman in her forties with COVID-19, enrolled during active disease.

The gene calls are TRBV2 and TRBJ1-2; TRBD1 is a possible D gene (6 bases). V gave up 8 bases and J gave up 4 bases, with 14 bases separating them. Germline assignment: CDR1 SNHLY and CDR2 FYNNEI. The CDR3 totals 13 residues. The CDR3 loop reads CASLRQETYGYTF. CDR3 nucleotides: TGTGCCAGCCTCAGACAGGAAACCTATGGCTACACCTTC.

On this clone: Other DNA variants within this sample encode the same CDR3. The chain employs TRBV24-1 and TRBJ1-2; D is uncertain. The length of the CDR3 is 14 residues. Trimming stripped 1 base from V and 1 base from J, with 6 bases between. CDR1 KGHDR and CDR2 SFDVKD come from the germline V gene. The CDR3 here is CATSDFTVNYGYTF. CDR3 bases: TGTGCCACCAGTGATTTCACGGTTAACTATGGCTACACCTTC.

The chain joins TRBV27 to TRBJ1-6; weak D call: TRBD1 (6 bases). The germline V and J ends were trimmed by 5 bases and 7 bases, with 15 bases remaining between them. Per the germline V gene, CDR1 is MNHEY and CDR2 is SMNVEV (reference sequence). The length of the CDR3 is 15 residues. CDR3 DNA sequence: TGTGCCAGCAGTCGACGGGACACAAAAAATTCACCCCTCCACTTT. It specifies CASSRRDTKNSPLHF.

The chain has TRBV5-6 and TRBJ1-5, with TRBD1 matching over 7 bases. Germline lookup yields CDR1 SGHDT and CDR2 YYEEEE. Trimming at V came to 2 bases and at J to 2 bases, leaving 4 bases not matched to a gene. The CDR3 is 15 residues long. CDR3 coding DNA: TGTGCCAGCAGCTTAAACGACAGGGGCAATCAGCCCCAGCATTTT. As protein: CASSLNDRGNQPQHF.

The V and J genes are TRBV7-2 and TRBJ2-3; D is undetermined. The germline CDR1 and CDR2 sequences are SGHTA and FQGNSA. The CDR3 runs 11 residues. Trimming took 7 bases from V and 6 from J, leaving 8 bases between them. Here the CDR3 reads CASTPLDTQYF. DNA for the CDR3: TGTGCCAGCACCCCCCTGGATACGCAGTATTTT. Combining the CDR3 with reference TRBV7-2 and TRBJ2-3 gives the whole variable domain GAGVSQSPSNKVTEKGKDVELRCDPISGHTALYWYRQSLGQGLEFLIYFQGNSAPDKSGLPSDRFSAERTGGSVSTLTIQRTQQEDSAVYLCASTPLDTQYFGPGTRLTVL.

The rearrangement joins TRBV7-3 to TRBJ2-1; a possible D gene is TRBD2 (6 bases). Trimming took off 6 bases at V and 7 bases at J, with 19 bases between the two ends. CDR1 is SGHTA, CDR2 FQGTGA, per germline. The CDR3 extends over 15 amino acids. The CDR3 is CASSRGAFTGNEQFF. The DNA of the CDR3 is TGTGCCAGCAGTCGCGGGGCCTTCACGGGGAATGAGCAGTTCTTC. Variable domain in full (rest from reference TRBV7-3 and TRBJ2-1): GAGVSQTPSNKVTEKGKYVELRCDPISGHTALYWYRQSLGQGPEFLIYFQGTGAADDSGLPNDRFFAVRPEGSVSTLKIQRTERGDSAVYLCASSRGAFTGNEQFFGPGTRLTVL.

The CDR3 loop reads CASSQDRGTSTSILNNEQFF. CDR3 DNA sequence: TGCGCCAGCAGCCAAGATCGGGGTACTAGCACTTCGATCTTGAACAATGAGCAGTTCTTC. The rearrangement joins TRBV4-1 to TRBJ2-1, with a weak D call TRBD2 (6 bases). V shed 0 bases and J shed 5 bases, with 26 bases lying between them. This CDR3 spans 20 amino acids. CDR1 and CDR2 (germline): MGHRA, YSYEKL.

Only one count was recorded for this clone. The gene calls are TRBV6-6 and TRBJ1-1, with D possibly TRBD1 on 6 matching bases. With 7 bases removed from V and 9 bases from J, the gap between germline ends came to 15 bases. The CDR3 sequence is 12 residues long. Germline V gene lookup returns CDR1 MNHNY and CDR2 SVGAGI (reference sequence). The CDR3, as DNA: TGTGCCAGCACCTCGAAGGGGGGGCAAGCTTTCTTT. Amino acid sequence: CASTSKGGQAFF.

Remarks on this clone: A much larger clone differs from this one at a single base, so this may be a read error. The chain recombines TRBV3-1 (or the pseudogene TRBV3-2) with TRBJ1-1; TRBD1 is a possible D gene (5 bases). This CDR3 is built from 13 residues. Trimming stripped 6 bases from V and 1 base from J, with 9 bases between. The germline CDR1 and CDR2 sequences are LGHDT and YNNKEL (reference sequence). The CDR3 here is CASRLGPNTEAFF. Here the CDR3 DNA reads TGTGCCAGCAGACTGGGGCCGAACACTGAAGCTTTCTTT.